This T cell receptor (beta chain) was sequenced during a study of radiotherapy plus CTLA-4 blockade in lung cancer. Overall study context: An objective response was seen in under 20% of patients, and disease control in 30% to 35%. Study outcomes and limitations: Increased serum interferon-beta after radiation also reportedly predicted response strongly. Blood TCR clones of tumor origin expanded after radiotherapy plus ipilimumab.

V lost 2 bases and J lost 4; bases outside the gene matches: 8. This CDR3 has 16 residues. From germline, CDR1 is MNHNY and CDR2 SVGAGI (reference sequence). The study gave focal radiation plus ipilimumab CTLA-4 blockade to patients with chemo-refractory metastatic non-small-cell lung cancer. Details on this clone: The antigen remains undetermined.

Assay used: immunoSEQ multiplex PCR; TCRdb lists only in-frame clones, some missing. The top ten clones hold about 10% of a sample with tens of thousands of clones, approximately 79% of them seen once. The rearrangement joins TRBV6-6 to TRBJ2-4, with 7 bases identical to TRBD1. This TCR came from a human donor with non-small cell lung cancer who had a complete response to radiotherapy plus ipilimumab. The sequenced sample was peripheral blood, obtained from a patient treated with radiotherapy plus ipilimumab. CDR3 DNA sequence: TGTGCCAGCAGTTACCCACCGGGACAGAAGAAAAACATTCAGTACTTC. Protein product: CASSYPPGQKKNIQYF.